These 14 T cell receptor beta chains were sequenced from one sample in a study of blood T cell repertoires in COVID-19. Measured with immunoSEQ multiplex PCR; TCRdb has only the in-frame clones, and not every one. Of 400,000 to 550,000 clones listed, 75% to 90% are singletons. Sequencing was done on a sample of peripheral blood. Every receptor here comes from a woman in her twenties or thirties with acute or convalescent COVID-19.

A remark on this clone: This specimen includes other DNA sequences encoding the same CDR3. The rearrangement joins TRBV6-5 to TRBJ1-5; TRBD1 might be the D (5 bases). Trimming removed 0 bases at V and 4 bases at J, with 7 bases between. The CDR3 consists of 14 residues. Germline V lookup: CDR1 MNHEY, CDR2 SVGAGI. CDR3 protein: CASSYSGANQPQHF. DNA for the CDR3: TGTGCCAGCAGTTACTCAGGGGCGAATCAGCCCCAGCATTTT.

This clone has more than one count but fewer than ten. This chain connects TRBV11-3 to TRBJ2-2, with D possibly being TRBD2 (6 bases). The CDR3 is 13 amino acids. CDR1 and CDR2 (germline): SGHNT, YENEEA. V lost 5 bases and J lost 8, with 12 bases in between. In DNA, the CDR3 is TGTGCCAGCAGCCGCGGGATTTCTGGGGAGCTGTTTTTT. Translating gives CASSRGISGELFF.

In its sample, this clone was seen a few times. CDR3 sequence (DNA): TGTGCCAGCAGGGAGGAGGGCAATGAGCAGTTCTTC. This gives the protein CASREEGNEQFF. The V gene is TRBV12-3 or TRBV12-4, the J gene TRBJ2-1; the D gene is possibly TRBD2 (6 bases). This CDR3 is 12 amino acids long. The V and J ends lost 6 bases and 6 bases respectively, with 9 bases between them.

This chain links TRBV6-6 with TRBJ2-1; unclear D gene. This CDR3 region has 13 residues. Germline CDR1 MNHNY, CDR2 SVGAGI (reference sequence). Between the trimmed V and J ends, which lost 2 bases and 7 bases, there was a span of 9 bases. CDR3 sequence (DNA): TGTGCCAGCAGTTACAATGAGTTGAATGAGCAGTTCTTC. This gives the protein CASSYNELNEQFF.

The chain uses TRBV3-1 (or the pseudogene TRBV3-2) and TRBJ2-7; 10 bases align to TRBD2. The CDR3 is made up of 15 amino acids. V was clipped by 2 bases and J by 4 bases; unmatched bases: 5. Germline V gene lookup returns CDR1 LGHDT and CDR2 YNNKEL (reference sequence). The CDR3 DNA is TGTGCCAGCAGCCAAAGGGGGACTAGCGCGTACGAGCAGTACTTC. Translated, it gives CASSQRGTSAYEQYF.

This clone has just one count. Here the CDR3 reads CASSLRGARDSPLHF. CDR3 bases: TGTGCCAGCAGCTTACGGGGGGCGCGGGATTCACCCCTCCACTTT. The chain employs TRBV7-3 and TRBJ1-6; D possibly corresponds to TRBD1 (6 bases). Germline CDR1 SGHTA, CDR2 FQGTGA. Trimming pared 2 bases from V and 8 bases from J, leaving 13 bases between. The CDR3 is 15 residues long. Full variable domain (remainder filled in from reference TRBV7-3 and TRBJ1-6): GAGVSQTPSNKVTEKGKYVELRCDPISGHTALYWYRQSLGQGPEFLIYFQGTGAADDSGLPNDRFFAVRPEGSVSTLKIQRTERGDSAVYLCASSLRGARDSPLHFGNGTRLTVT.

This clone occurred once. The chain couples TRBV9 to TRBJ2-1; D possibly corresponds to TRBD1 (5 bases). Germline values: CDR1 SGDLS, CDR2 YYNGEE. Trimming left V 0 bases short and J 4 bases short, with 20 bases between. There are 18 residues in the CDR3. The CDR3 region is CASSVDGQGILGYNEQFF. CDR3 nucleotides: TGTGCCAGCAGCGTAGATGGGCAGGGAATCTTAGGGTACAATGAGCAGTTCTTC.

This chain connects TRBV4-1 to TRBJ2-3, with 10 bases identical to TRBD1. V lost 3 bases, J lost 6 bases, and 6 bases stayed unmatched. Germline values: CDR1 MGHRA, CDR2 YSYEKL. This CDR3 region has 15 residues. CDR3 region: CASSQGDRGGDTQYF. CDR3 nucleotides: TGCGCCAGCAGCCAGGGGGACAGGGGTGGTGATACGCAGTATTTT.

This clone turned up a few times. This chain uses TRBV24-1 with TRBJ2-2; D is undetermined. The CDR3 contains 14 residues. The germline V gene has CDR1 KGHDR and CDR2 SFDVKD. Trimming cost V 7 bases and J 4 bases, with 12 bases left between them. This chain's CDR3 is CATSERSSTGELFF. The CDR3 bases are TGTGCCACCAGCGAGAGGTCTTCCACCGGGGAGCTGTTTTTT.

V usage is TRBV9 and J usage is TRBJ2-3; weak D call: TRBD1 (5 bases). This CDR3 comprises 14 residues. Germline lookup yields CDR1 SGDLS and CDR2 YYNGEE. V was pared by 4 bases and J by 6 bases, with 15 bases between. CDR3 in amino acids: CASSPQGPEDTQYF. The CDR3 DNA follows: TGTGCCAGCAGCCCCCAGGGTCCGGAGGATACGCAGTATTTT.

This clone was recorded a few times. The CDR3 bases are TGTGCCAGCAGTGGGCGACTAGCGGGGTCCAGCGGGGAGCTGTTTTTT. The encoded protein is CASSGRLAGSSGELFF. The chain combines TRBV2 with TRBJ2-2, with TRBD2 matching over 11 bases. Per germline, CDR1 SNHLY and CDR2 FYNNEI. The CDR3 contains 16 residues. V was pared by 4 bases and J by 7 bases, with 8 bases of the junction left unmatched. Full variable domain (rest looked up from reference TRBV2 and TRBJ2-2): EPEVTQTPSHQVTQMGQEVILRCVPISNHLYFYWYRQILGQKVEFLVSFYNNEISEKSEIFDDQFSVERPDGSNFTLKIRSTKLEDSAMYFCASSGRLAGSSGELFFGEGSRLTVL.

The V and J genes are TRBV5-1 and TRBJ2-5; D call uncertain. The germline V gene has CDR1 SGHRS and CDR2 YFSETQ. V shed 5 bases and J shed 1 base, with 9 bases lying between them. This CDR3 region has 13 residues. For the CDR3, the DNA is TGCGCCAGCAGAAGGCTAGTCCAAGAGACCCAGTACTTC. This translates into CASRRLVQETQYF.

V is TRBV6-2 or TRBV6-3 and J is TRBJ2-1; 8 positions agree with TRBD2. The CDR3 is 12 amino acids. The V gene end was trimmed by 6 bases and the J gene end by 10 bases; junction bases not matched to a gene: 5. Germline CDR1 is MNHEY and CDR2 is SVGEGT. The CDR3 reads CASSPRLAEQFF. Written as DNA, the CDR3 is TGTGCCAGCAGCCCCCGACTAGCGGAGCAGTTCTTC.

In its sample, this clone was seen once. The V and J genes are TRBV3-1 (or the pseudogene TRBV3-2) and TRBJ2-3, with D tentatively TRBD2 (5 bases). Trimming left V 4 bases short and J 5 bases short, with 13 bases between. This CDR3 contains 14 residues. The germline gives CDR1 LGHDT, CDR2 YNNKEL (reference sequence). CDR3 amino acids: CASSLPGGGDTQYF. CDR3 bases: TGTGCCAGCAGCCTACCTGGAGGTGGAGATACGCAGTATTTT.